This T cell receptor (beta chain) was sequenced in a study of T cells in localized non-small cell lung cancer. Findings and limits, study-wide: There was an association of higher blood T cell density with longer overall survival. There was higher T cell clonality in uninvolved adjacent lung than in tumor, and it was highest there. One tumor region alone was sequenced, and heterogeneity therefore remains possible. Within adjacent lung there appeared a median approximately 62 of the top 100 tumor clones.

Points on this clone: Its antigen remains unidentified.

Germline CDR1 is SGHDN and CDR2 is FVKESK. Trimming cost V 5 bases and J 6 bases, with 10 bases left between them. The CDR3 covers 12 residues. Clones were read by immunoSEQ multiplex PCR, and TCRdb kept only the in-frame ones, dropping some. The sample has 70,000 to 85,000 clones, approximately 84% seen once. Material: peripheral blood, obtained before any cancer treatment. This clonotype was sampled from a female donor older than 55 with stage I lung adenocarcinoma. The rearrangement uses TRBV14 and TRBJ1-2; D possibly corresponds to TRBD1 (6 bases). CDR3: CASSDYRDGYTF. Written as DNA, the CDR3 is TGTGCCAGCAGCGATTACAGGGATGGCTACACCTTC.